The clone carrying this T cell receptor (beta chain) was seen just once. Its antigen is unidentified. There were at least 5.5 micrograms of total RNA extracted from every sample. Alongside a J-beta primer mix, a sample-barcoded 5' primer served in a second PCR lasting roughly 7 to 11 cycles. MiXCR, applied by TCRdb to the 5' RACE reads, yields one record per CDR3 protein. The sample records about 970,000 distinct CDR3 sequences, roughly 50% being singletons. This record belongs to a study of blood T cells in healthy people across ages. Study-wide points: Possibly, changes in expanded clonotypes were confounded because donor CMV status was unknown.

The V gene's germline CDR1 is SGHVS and CDR2 FNYEAQ. Trimming removed 0 bases from V and 2 bases from J, with 8 bases in between. This CDR3 has 14 amino acids. The chain employs TRBV7-6 and TRBJ2-7; D not resolved. The sample taken for sequencing was blood. The TCR comes from a woman aged 55 to 70 in good health. The CDR3: CASSLALPPYEQYF. CDR3 bases: TGTGCCAGCAGCTTAGCGCTACCACCCTACGAGCAGTACTTC.